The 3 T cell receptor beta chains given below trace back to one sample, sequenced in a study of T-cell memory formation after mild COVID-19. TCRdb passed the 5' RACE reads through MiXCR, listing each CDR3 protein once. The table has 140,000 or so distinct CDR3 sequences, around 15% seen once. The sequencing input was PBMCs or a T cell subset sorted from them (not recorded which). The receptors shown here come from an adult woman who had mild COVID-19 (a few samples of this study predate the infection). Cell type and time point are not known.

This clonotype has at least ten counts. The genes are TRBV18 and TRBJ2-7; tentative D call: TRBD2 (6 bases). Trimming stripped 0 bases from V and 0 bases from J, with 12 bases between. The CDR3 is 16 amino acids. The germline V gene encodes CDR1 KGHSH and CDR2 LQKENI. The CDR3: CASSPPAGISSYEQYF. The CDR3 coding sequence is TGTGCCAGCTCACCACCGGCGGGGATTAGCTCCTACGAGCAGTACTTC.

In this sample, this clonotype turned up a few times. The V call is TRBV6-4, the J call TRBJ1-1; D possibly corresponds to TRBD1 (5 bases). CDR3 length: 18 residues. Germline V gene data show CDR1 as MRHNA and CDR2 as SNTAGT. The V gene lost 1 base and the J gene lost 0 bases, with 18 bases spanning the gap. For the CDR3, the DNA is TGTGCCAGCAGTGACTTCCAAGAGTTGACAGAGTTGAACACTGAAGCTTTCTTT. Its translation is CASSDFQELTELNTEAFF.

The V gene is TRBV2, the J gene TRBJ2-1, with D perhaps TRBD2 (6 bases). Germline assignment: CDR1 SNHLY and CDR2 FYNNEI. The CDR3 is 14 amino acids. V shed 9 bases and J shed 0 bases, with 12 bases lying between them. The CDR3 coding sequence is TGTGCCAGACAATTAGCGGACTCCTACAATGAGCAGTTCTTC. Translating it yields CARQLADSYNEQFF.